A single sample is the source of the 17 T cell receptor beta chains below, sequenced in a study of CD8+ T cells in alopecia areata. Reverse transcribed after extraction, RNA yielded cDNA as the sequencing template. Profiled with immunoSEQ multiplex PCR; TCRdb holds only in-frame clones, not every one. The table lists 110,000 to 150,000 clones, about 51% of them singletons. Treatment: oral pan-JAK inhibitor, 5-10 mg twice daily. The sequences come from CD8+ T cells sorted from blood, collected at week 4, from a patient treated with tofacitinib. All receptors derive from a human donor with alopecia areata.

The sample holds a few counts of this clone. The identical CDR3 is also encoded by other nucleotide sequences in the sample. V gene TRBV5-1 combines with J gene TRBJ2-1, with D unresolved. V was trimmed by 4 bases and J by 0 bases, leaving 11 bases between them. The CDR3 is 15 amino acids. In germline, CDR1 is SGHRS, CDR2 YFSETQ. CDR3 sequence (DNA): TGCGCCAGCAGCCCCGACGGAAGCTCCTACAATGAGCAGTTCTTC. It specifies CASSPDGSSYNEQFF.

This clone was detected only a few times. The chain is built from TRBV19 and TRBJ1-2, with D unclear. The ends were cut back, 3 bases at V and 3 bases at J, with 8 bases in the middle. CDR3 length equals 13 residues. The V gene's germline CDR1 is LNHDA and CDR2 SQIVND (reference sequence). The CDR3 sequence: CASSIGQDYGYTF. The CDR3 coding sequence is TGTGCCAGTAGTATTGGGCAGGACTATGGCTACACCTTC.

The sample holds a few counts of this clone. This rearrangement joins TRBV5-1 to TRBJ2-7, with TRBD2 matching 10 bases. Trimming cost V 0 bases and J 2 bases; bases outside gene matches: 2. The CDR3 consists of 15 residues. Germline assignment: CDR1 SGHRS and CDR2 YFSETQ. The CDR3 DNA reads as TGCGCCAGCAGCTTGGAACTAGCGGGGACCTACGAGCAGTACTTC. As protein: CASSLELAGTYEQYF.

The CDR3, as DNA: TGCAGCGCCCAGGACAGGGCTGGCACCGGGGAGCTGTTTTTT. Translated: CSAQDRAGTGELFF. This chain connects TRBV29-1 to TRBJ2-2; TRBD1 agrees at 8 bases. CDR1 and CDR2 (germline): SQVTM, ANQGSEA. V shed 7 bases and J 4 bases; nucleotides not matched to a gene: 8. This CDR3 region has 14 residues.

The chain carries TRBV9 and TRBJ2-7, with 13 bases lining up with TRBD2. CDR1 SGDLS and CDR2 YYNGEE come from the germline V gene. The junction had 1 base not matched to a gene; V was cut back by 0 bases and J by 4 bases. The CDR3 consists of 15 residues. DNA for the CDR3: TGTGCCAGCAGCGTAGAGGGACTAGCGGGGTACGAGCAGTACTTC. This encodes CASSVEGLAGYEQYF.

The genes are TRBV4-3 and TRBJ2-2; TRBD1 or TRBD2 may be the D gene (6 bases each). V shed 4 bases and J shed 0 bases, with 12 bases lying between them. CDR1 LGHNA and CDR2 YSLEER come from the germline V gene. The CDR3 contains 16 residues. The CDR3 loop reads CASSLGGGPNTGELFF. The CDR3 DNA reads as TGCGCCAGCAGCCTCGGAGGGGGGCCGAACACCGGGGAGCTGTTTTTT.

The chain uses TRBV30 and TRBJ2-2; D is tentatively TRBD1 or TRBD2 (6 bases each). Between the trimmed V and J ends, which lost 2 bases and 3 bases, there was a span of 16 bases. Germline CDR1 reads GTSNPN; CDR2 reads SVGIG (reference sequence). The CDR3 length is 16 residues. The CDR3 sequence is CAWSLRGTLDTGELFF. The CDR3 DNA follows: TGTGCCTGGAGTCTCCGGGGGACATTGGACACCGGGGAGCTGTTTTTT.

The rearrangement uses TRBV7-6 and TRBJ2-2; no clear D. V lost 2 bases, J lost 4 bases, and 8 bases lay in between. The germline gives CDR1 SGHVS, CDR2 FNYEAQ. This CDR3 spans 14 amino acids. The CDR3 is CASSLLASTGELFF. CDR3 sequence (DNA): TGTGCCAGCAGCTTATTAGCTTCCACCGGGGAGCTGTTTTTT. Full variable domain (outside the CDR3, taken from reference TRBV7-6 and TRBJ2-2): GAGVSQSPRYKVTKRGQDVALRCDPISGHVSLYWYRQALGQGPEFLTYFNYEAQQDKSGLPNDRFSAERPEGSISTLTIQRTEQRDSAMYRCASSLLASTGELFFGEGSRLTVL.

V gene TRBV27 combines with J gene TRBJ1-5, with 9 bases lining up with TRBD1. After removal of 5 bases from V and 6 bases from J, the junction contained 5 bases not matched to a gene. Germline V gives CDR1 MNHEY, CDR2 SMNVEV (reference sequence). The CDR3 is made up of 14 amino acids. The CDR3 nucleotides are TGTGCCAGCAGTCTCGGGACAGGGCTTCAGCCCCAGCATTTT. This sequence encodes CASSLGTGLQPQHF.

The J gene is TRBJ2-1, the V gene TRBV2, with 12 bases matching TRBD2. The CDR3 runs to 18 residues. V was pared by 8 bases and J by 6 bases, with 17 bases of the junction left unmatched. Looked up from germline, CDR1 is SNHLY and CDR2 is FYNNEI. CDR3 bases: TGTGCCAGCGAAATAGGTCCATCTAGCGGGGGGGCCGTCAATGAGCAGTTCTTC. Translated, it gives CASEIGPSSGGAVNEQFF.

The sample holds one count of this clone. CDR3: CASSPILNTEAFF. The CDR3 nucleotides read TGTGCCAGCAGCCCTATTTTGAACACTGAAGCTTTCTTT. V and J are TRBV7-9 and TRBJ1-1, with D uncertain. The CDR3 length is 13 residues. V was pared by 5 bases and J by 0 bases, with 7 bases between. Germline CDR1 reads SEHNR; CDR2 reads FQNEAQ (reference sequence).

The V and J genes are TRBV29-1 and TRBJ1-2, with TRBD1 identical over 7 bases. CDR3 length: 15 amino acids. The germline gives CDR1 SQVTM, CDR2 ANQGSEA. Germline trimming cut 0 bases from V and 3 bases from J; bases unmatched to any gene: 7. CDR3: CSVEDLPDRDYGYTF. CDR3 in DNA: TGCAGCGTTGAAGACCTGCCAGACAGGGACTATGGCTACACCTTC.

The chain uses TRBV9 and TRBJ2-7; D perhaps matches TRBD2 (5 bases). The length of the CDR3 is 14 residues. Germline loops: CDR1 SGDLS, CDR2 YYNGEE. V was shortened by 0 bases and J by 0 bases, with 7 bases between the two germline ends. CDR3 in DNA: TGTGCCAGCAGCGTAGAGGGAGCCTCCTACGAGCAGTACTTC. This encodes CASSVEGASYEQYF.

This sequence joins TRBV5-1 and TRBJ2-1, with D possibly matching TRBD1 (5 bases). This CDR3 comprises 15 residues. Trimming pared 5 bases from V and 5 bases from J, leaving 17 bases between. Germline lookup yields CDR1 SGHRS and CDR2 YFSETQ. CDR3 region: CASSMSAGINNEQFF. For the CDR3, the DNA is TGCGCCAGCAGTATGTCGGCAGGGATCAACAATGAGCAGTTCTTC.

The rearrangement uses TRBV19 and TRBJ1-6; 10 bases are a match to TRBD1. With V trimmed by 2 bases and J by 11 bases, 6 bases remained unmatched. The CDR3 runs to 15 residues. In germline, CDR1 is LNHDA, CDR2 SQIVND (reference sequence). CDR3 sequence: CASSIRDRGLTPLHF. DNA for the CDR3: TGTGCCAGTAGTATAAGAGACAGGGGGCTGACACCCCTCCACTTT.

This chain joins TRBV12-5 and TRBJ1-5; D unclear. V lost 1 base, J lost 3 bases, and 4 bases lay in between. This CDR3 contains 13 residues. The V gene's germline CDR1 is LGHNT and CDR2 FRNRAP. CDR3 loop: CASGLGTNQPQHF. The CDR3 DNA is TGTGCTAGTGGTTTGGGCACCAATCAGCCCCAGCATTTT.

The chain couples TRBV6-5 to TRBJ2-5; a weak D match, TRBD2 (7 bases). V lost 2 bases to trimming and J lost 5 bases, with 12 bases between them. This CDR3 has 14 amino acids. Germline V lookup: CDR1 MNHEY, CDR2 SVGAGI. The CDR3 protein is CASSYGGAWETQYF. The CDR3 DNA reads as TGTGCCAGCAGTTACGGGGGGGCCTGGGAGACCCAGTACTTC.